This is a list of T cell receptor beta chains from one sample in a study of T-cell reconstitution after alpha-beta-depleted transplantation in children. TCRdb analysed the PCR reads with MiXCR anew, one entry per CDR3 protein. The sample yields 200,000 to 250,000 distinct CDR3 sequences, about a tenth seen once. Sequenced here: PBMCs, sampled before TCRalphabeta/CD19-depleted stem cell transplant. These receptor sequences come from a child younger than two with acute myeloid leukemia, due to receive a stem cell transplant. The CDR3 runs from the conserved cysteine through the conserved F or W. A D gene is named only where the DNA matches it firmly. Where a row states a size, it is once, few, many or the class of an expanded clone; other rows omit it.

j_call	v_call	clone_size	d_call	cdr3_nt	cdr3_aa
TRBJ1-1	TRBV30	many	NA	TGTGCCTGGAGTGTAGCGAACACTGAAGCTTTCTTT	CAWSVANTEAFF
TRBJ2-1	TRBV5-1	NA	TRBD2	TGCGCCAGCAGCTGGCTAGCGGGGGCCAACAATGAGCAGTTCTTC	CASSWLAGANNEQFF
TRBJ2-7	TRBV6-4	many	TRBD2	TGTGCCAGCAATAGGGGACGGCTAGCGGGAGGTACACTCTCCTACGAGCAGTACTTC	CASNRGRLAGGTLSYEQYF
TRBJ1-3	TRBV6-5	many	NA	TGTGCCAGCAGTTACTGGAGAGATGGAAACACCATATATTTT	CASSYWRDGNTIYF
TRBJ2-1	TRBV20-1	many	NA	TGCAGTGCCTCGTCTGGGAACAATGAGCAGTTCTTC	CSASSGNNEQFF
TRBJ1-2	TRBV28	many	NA	TGTGCCAGCAGTTTGTGGACAGATGGGACAGGCTACACCTTC	CASSLWTDGTGYTF
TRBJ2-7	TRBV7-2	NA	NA	TGTTCCAGCAGCTTAGAGACCCACGAGCAGTACTTC	CSSSLETHEQYF
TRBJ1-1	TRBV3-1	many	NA	TGTGCCAGCAGCTTCTCGGGCCCGGCTGAAGCTTTCTTT	CASSFSGPAEAFF
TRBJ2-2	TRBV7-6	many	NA	TGTGCCAGCAGCTCCCAAGGGGGGGCAAACACCGGGGAGCTGTTTTTT	CASSSQGGANTGELFF
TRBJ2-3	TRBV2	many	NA	TGTGCCAGCAGACGACTCACAGATACGCAGTATTTT	CASRRLTDTQYF
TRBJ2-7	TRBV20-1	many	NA	TGCAGTGCGTTGACCCAGGTAACCTCCTACGAGCAGTACTTC	CSALTQVTSYEQYF
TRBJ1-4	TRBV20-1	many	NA	TGCAGTGCTAGAGATAGGAAGGGAATCGGGGAAAAACTGTTTTTT	CSARDRKGIGEKLFF
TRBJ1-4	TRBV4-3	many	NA	TGCGCCAGCAGCCAAGATCCTGCCACTTGGGCGAATGAAAAACTGTTTTTT	CASSQDPATWANEKLFF
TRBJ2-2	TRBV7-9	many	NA	TGTGCCAGCAGCTTAGCGGGGGTCTCGGCCGGGGAGCTGTTTTTT	CASSLAGVSAGELFF
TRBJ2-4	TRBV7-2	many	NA	TGTGCCAGCAGCTCCTACAAAGACCGCTTAAACATTCAGTACTTC	CASSSYKDRLNIQYF
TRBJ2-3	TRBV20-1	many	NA	TGCAGTGCTAGAGAATGGACAGGCACAGATACGCAGTATTTT	CSAREWTGTDTQYF
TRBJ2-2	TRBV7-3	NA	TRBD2	TGTGCCGGCAGCTTAAACTCCTTTGCGGGGGGGCCGAACACCGGGGAGCTGTTTTTT	CAGSLNSFAGGPNTGELFF
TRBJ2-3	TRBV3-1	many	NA	TGTGCCAGCAGCCCTGTGGCAGATACGCAGTATTTT	CASSPVADTQYF
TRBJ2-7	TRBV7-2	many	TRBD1	TGTGCCAGCAGCATGGGCTGGGACAGCTCCTACGAGCAGTACTTC	CASSMGWDSSYEQYF
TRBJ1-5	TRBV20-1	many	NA	TGCAGTGCTAGAGTGGGTAGGGGGAATCAGCCCCAGCATTTT	CSARVGRGNQPQHF
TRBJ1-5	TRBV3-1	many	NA	TGTGCCAGCAGCCAAGATCGCGTGGGGGCCCCGTATAGCAATCAGCCCCAGCATTTT	CASSQDRVGAPYSNQPQHF
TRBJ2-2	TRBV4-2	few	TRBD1	TGTGCCAGCCACGGAACAGGGGTGAACACCGGGGAGCTGTTTTTT	CASHGTGVNTGELFF
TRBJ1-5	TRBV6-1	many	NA	TGTGCCAGCAGTGAAGCGCAACAGGGTCCCCAGCATTTT	CASSEAQQGPQHF
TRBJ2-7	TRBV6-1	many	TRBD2	TGTGCCAGCAGCAGAATTCCGGGACTAGCGGGAGCGGCTGGGTACGAGCAGTACTTC	CASSRIPGLAGAAGYEQYF